This T cell receptor beta chain was sequenced during a study of regulatory T cells in long-lasting Graves disease. Study context: Positive TSH receptor antibodies alongside over 5 years of antithyroid drugs were what marked Graves' disease as persistent. Regarding the study as a whole: Thyroid tissue went unexamined; only peripheral blood was analyzed.

Indicated time point: persistent/refractory GD, antithyroid drugs over 5 years with positive TRAb. Construction of the TCR library relied on RNA isolated from PBMCs. CDR1 and CDR2 from the germline V gene are ENHRY and SYGVKD. This CDR3 has 11 amino acids. Trimming shortened V by 4 bases and J by 4 bases, and 5 bases separated the two germline ends. About this clonotype itself: Its antigen is unidentified.

CDR3 regions were amplified by Arm-PCR using iRepertoire HTBI primers to build TCR beta libraries. Each CDR3 protein is one row after TCRdb ran MiXCR on the multiplex PCR reads. The data contain roughly 360,000 distinct CDR3 sequences, around 23% of them singletons. The sample consisted of peripheral blood mononuclear cells (PBMCs), taken when the disease was refractory, from a patient treated with antithyroid drugs. V usage is TRBV10-3 and J usage is TRBJ2-7, with D unresolved. The receptor comes from a woman aged 40-49 years with Graves disease. The CDR3 loop reads CAISGEYEQYF. The CDR3 DNA is TGTGCCATCAGTGGCGAATACGAGCAGTACTTC.